These 19 T cell receptor beta chains came from one sample sequenced in a study of cytomegalovirus exposure and HLA in healthy donors. The PCR employed 60 Vbeta primers together with 13 Jbeta primers. Clones were sequenced by immunoSEQ multiplex PCR, and TCRdb holds only the in-frame ones, with some missing. The sample records a few hundred thousand clones, roughly 80% being singletons. Sample: PBMCs. These receptors originate from a man aged 40-49 years in good health and CMV-seronegative.

This sequence joins TRBV19 and TRBJ1-5; TRBD1 is a possible D gene (5 bases). V lost 3 bases and J 1 base, leaving 13 bases between the germline ends. The CDR3 totals 16 residues. Germline CDR1 LNHDA, CDR2 SQIVND (reference sequence). The CDR3 nucleotides read TGTGCCAGTAGTATGAGAACCTGGGGCAGCAATCAGCCCCAGCATTTT. Encoded protein: CASSMRTWGSNQPQHF.

This CDR3 reads CASSGYRVEAFF. DNA of the CDR3: TGTGCCAGCAGTGGATACAGGGTTGAAGCTTTCTTT. The chain is built from TRBV6-1 and TRBJ1-1; D possibly corresponds to TRBD1 (6 bases). Deletions cut 4 bases from V and 7 bases from J, with 10 bases between. Germline V gene sequence: CDR1 MNHNS, CDR2 SASEGT. The CDR3 is 12 amino acids.

The rearrangement uses TRBV6-1 and TRBJ1-5; 9 bases are a match to TRBD1. This CDR3 has 15 amino acids. After removal of 5 bases from V and 5 bases from J, the junction contained 7 bases not matched to a gene. CDR1 is MNHNS and CDR2 is SASEGT in the germline V gene. Here the CDR3 DNA reads TGTGCCAGCAGTTTCCGGGACAGGGACGATCAGCCCCAGCATTTT. Translating gives CASSFRDRDDQPQHF.

The chain has TRBV19 and TRBJ1-1; 8 bases map to TRBD1. Germline CDR1 reads LNHDA; CDR2 reads SQIVND (reference sequence). Losses at the gene ends were 8 bases for V and 5 bases for J; bases not matched to a gene: 4. The CDR3 sequence is 12 residues long. The DNA for the CDR3 is TGTGCCAGTGACAGGGGAAAAACTGAAGCTTTCTTT. Protein product: CASDRGKTEAFF.

The rearrangement links TRBV28 to TRBJ2-7; 9 bases are shared with TRBD2. Germline assignment: CDR1 MDHEN and CDR2 SYDVKM. The CDR3 spans 14 residues. J gave up 1 base and V 6 bases, and 4 bases lay outside the gene matches. CDR3 sequence reads: CASRLGLASYEQYF. The CDR3 DNA reads as TGTGCCAGCAGGCTAGGACTAGCGTCCTACGAGCAGTACTTC.

The chain uses TRBV7-2 and TRBJ2-3; 9 nucleotides agree with TRBD1. The CDR3 is made up of 17 amino acids. From germline, CDR1 is SGHTA and CDR2 FQGNSA. The J segment lost 4 bases and the V segment lost 1 base, leaving 9 bases of the junction unmatched. This CDR3 reads CASSLVSPGQGSDTQYF. The CDR3 nucleotides read TGTGCCAGCAGCTTAGTTTCGCCGGGACAGGGTTCAGATACGCAGTATTTT.

The DNA for the CDR3 is TGCGCCAGCAGCGTGGGACTAGCGGGGGTAACCGGGGAGCTGTTTTTT. The encoded protein is CASSVGLAGVTGELFF. The rearrangement joins TRBV5-1 to TRBJ2-2; 14 nucleotides align to TRBD2. This CDR3 is 16 amino acids long. J was trimmed by 5 bases and V by 4 bases; bases with no gene match: 4. Germline CDR1 and CDR2: SGHRS and YFSETQ.

The gene calls are TRBV2 and TRBJ2-5, with D unclear. The CDR3 totals 11 residues. Germline lookup yields CDR1 SNHLY and CDR2 FYNNEI. Trimming pared 10 bases from V and 0 bases from J, leaving 6 bases between. The CDR3, as DNA: TGTGCCACACAGTACCAAGAGACCCAGTACTTC. Its protein product is CATQYQETQYF. Combining the CDR3 with reference TRBV2 and TRBJ2-5 gives the whole variable domain EPEVTQTPSHQVTQMGQEVILRCVPISNHLYFYWYRQILGQKVEFLVSFYNNEISEKSEIFDDQFSVERPDGSNFTLKIRSTKLEDSAMYFCATQYQETQYFGPGTRLLVL.

V usage is TRBV7-8 and J usage is TRBJ2-1; 11 bases align to TRBD2. The ends lost 2 bases at V and 9 bases at J; junction bases unmatched: 15. The CDR3 is made up of 18 amino acids. The V gene's germline CDR1 is SGHVS and CDR2 FQNEAQ. CDR3 in DNA: TGTGCCAGCAGCTTATCCCGCTTGGCTAGCGGGAGGTTGCGTGAGCAGTTCTTC. It is translated as CASSLSRLASGRLREQFF.

The DNA of the CDR3 is TGTGCCAGCAGCTTGGTAGTCTCCTACGAGCAGTACTTC. Translating it yields CASSLVVSYEQYF. This chain uses TRBV7-8 with TRBJ2-7; no definite D call. Germline values: CDR1 SGHVS, CDR2 FQNEAQ. Trimming shortened V by 3 bases and J by 0 bases, and 6 bases separated the two germline ends. The CDR3 has 13 residues.

This clone was seen a handful of times. This chain links TRBV27 with TRBJ2-3; the match to TRBD2 covers 9 bases. From germline, CDR1 is MNHEY and CDR2 SMNVEV (reference sequence). The CDR3 runs 18 residues. V lost 2 bases and J lost 4; bases outside the gene matches: 13. CDR3 nucleotides: TGTGCCAGCAGTTTAAAAGGGAGTGGAGCGGGGGGAGCAGATACGCAGTATTTT. It yields the protein CASSLKGSGAGGADTQYF.

The genes are TRBV28 and TRBJ1-5; D is possibly TRBD1 (6 bases). V was cut by 10 bases and J by 5 bases, with 15 bases left in between. The germline V gene has CDR1 MDHEN and CDR2 SYDVKM. The CDR3 totals 13 residues. CDR3 region: CATTIQGHQPQHF. CDR3 bases: TGTGCCACCACGATACAGGGACATCAGCCCCAGCATTTT.

The chain combines TRBV29-1 with TRBJ1-4, with TRBD1 identical over 7 bases. The V and J ends lost 6 bases and 12 bases, in that order; junction bases with no gene match: 7. The germline V gene has CDR1 SQVTM and CDR2 ANQGSEA. The CDR3 spans 11 residues. CDR3 sequence: CSVRTGQELFF. CDR3 coding DNA: TGCAGCGTCCGGACAGGTCAGGAACTGTTTTTT.

The sample holds one count of this clone. V is TRBV6-5 and J is TRBJ2-7; weak D call: TRBD1 (6 bases). CDR1 is MNHEY and CDR2 is SVGAGI in the germline V gene. The CDR3 sequence is 15 residues long. The ends were cut back, 4 bases at V and 3 bases at J, with 16 bases in the middle. DNA of the CDR3: TGTGCCAGCAGTTTGGTCATGGGGGCCTACTACGAGCAGTACTTC. It encodes CASSLVMGAYYEQYF.

V is TRBV11-2 and J is TRBJ1-1, with D tentatively TRBD1 (6 bases). V lost 5 bases and J 4 bases, leaving 11 bases between the germline ends. Germline V lookup: CDR1 SGHAT, CDR2 FQNNGV. The CDR3 extends over 13 amino acids. In DNA, the CDR3 is TGTGCCAGCAGCCTTCACAGGGTCACTGAAGCTTTCTTT. Its protein product is CASSLHRVTEAFF.

This clone appeared a few times. V is TRBV12-5 and J is TRBJ2-2; 7 bases line up with TRBD2. After removal of 7 bases from V and 4 bases from J, the junction contained 9 bases not matched to a gene. CDR1 is LGHNT and CDR2 is FRNRAP in the germline V gene. This CDR3 spans 15 amino acids. In DNA, the CDR3 is TGTGCTAGTGCCGTGACTAGCTCGGGCACCGGGGAGCTGTTTTTT. This sequence encodes CASAVTSSGTGELFF.

This chain uses TRBV9 with TRBJ1-6; D remains unclear. V shed 0 bases and J shed 10 bases, with 14 bases lying between them. Germline CDR1 and CDR2: SGDLS and YYNGEE. The CDR3 spans 15 residues. The CDR3 region is CASSVDAGSRSPLHF. CDR3 sequence (DNA): TGTGCCAGCAGCGTAGATGCAGGTTCAAGATCACCCCTCCACTTT.

The chain employs TRBV19 and TRBJ1-4; no clear D. V was pared by 7 bases and J by 7 bases, with 16 bases between. Germline CDR1 is LNHDA and CDR2 is SQIVND (reference sequence). The CDR3 extends over 14 amino acids. Here the CDR3 reads CASTNDGRREKLFF. The CDR3 DNA follows: TGTGCCAGTACCAACGATGGCCGTCGTGAAAAACTGTTTTTT.

The chain uses TRBV10-2 and TRBJ2-1; maybe TRBD2 (6 bases). The germline gives CDR1 WSHSY, CDR2 SAAADI. Between the trimmed V and J ends, which lost 5 bases and 0 bases, there was a span of 11 bases. The CDR3 contains 15 residues. The CDR3 DNA reads TGCGCCAGCAGTCGTACTAGCATCTCCTACAATGAGCAGTTCTTC. It specifies CASSRTSISYNEQFF.